A selection of T cell receptor beta chains follows, all from one sample in a study of early T cells in non-severe SARS-CoV-2 infection. TCRdb recomputed calls from the 5' RACE reads with MiXCR, one row per CDR3 protein. Among some 77,000 distinct CDR3 sequences listed, about 5% were seen once. Sample: whole blood, taken at baseline. These receptors were obtained from an adult who was a healthcare worker with PCR-confirmed SARS-CoV-2 infection or an uninfected control (not recorded which). Both conserved end residues are part of each CDR3. The D gene is left open where the match is weak. Expanded clones are given a class, and other clones once, few, many or no size at all.

clone_size: many
j_call: TRBJ1-1
d_call: .
v_call: TRBV20-1
cdr3_aa: CSAADNRGTEAFF
cdr3_nt: TGCAGTGCTGCGGACAACCGGGGGACTGAAGCTTTCTTT

clone_size: many
j_call: TRBJ2-4
d_call: .
v_call: TRBV7-9
cdr3_aa: CASSNRRDPTPAKNIQYF
cdr3_nt: TGTGCCAGCAGCAATAGACGGGATCCGACGCCAGCCAAAAACATTCAGTACTTC

clone_size: few
j_call: TRBJ1-5
d_call: .
v_call: TRBV20-1
cdr3_aa: CSAWTESNQPQHF
cdr3_nt: TGCAGTGCTTGGACAGAAAGCAATCAGCCCCAGCATTTT

clone_size: many
j_call: TRBJ1-2
d_call: .
v_call: TRBV12-3/TRBV12-4
cdr3_aa: CASSNPVISPYGYTF
cdr3_nt: TGTGCCAGCAGTAATCCAGTTATTTCCCCGTATGGCTACACCTTC

clone_size: many
j_call: TRBJ2-1
d_call: TRBD1
v_call: TRBV4-2
cdr3_aa: CASSSHRGNEQFF
cdr3_nt: TGTGCCAGCAGCTCCCACAGGGGGAATGAGCAGTTCTTC

clone_size: .
j_call: TRBJ1-1
d_call: TRBD1
v_call: TRBV6-5
cdr3_aa: CASSLIWAGGATRDSEAFF
cdr3_nt: TGTGCCAGCAGCCTCATCTGGGCAGGGGGCGCGACTAGGGATTCTGAAGCTTTCTTT

clone_size: many
j_call: TRBJ2-7
d_call: .
v_call: TRBV27
cdr3_aa: CASSLAGTAVEQYF
cdr3_nt: TGTGCCAGCAGTTTAGCAGGGACGGCCGTGGAGCAGTACTTC

clone_size: many
j_call: TRBJ2-5
d_call: .
v_call: TRBV19
cdr3_aa: CASSIEGTQYF
cdr3_nt: TGTGCCAGTAGTATAGAGGGGACCCAGTACTTC

clone_size: few
j_call: TRBJ2-7
d_call: .
v_call: TRBV5-1
cdr3_aa: CASSLVVSYEQYF
cdr3_nt: TGCGCCAGCAGCTTGGTCGTCTCCTACGAGCAGTACTTC

clone_size: many
j_call: TRBJ2-2
d_call: TRBD1
v_call: TRBV12-3/TRBV12-4
cdr3_aa: CASTPLQGATGELFF
cdr3_nt: TGTGCCAGCACCCCACTACAGGGGGCAACCGGGGAGCTGTTTTTT